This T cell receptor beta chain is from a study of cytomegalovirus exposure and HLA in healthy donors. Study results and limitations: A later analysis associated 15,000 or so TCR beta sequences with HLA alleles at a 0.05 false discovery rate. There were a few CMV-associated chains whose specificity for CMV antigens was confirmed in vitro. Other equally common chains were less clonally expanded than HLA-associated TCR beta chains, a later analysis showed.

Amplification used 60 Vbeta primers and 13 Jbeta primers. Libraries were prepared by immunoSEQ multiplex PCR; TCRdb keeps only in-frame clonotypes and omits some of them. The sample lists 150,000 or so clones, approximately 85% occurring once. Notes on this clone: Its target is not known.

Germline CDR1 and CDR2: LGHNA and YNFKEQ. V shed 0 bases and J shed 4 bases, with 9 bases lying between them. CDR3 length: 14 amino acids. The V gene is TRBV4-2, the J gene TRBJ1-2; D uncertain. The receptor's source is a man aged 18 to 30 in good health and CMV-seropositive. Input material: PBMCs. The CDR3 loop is CASSQEKQAYGYTF. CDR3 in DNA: TGTGCCAGCAGCCAAGAAAAGCAGGCCTATGGCTACACCTTC.